Listed here are 25 T cell receptor beta chains from one sample, sequenced in a study of CD8 T cells in ankylosing spondylitis. Study-wide results and caveats: One TCR beta motif, made up of fewer than 10 highly homologous variants, appeared characteristic of ankylosing spondylitis blood.

These receptors' targets are unknown. TCRdb re-called the 5' RACE reads with MiXCR, one entry per CDR3 protein. The sample shows about 840,000 distinct CDR3 sequences, around 11% of them seen only once. Sequences were obtained from blood, either unsorted or a sorted T cell fraction (not recorded which). The receptors stem from a male donor with ankylosing spondylitis.

The chain recombines TRBV7-2 with TRBJ2-3; 7 bases align to TRBD1. V shed 6 bases and J 3 bases; nucleotides not matched to a gene: 6. CDR1 is SGHTA and CDR2 is FQGNSA in the germline V gene. The CDR3 is 14 amino acids. The CDR3 DNA follows: TGTGCCAGCAGGAAGACAGGGAAGACAGATACGCAGTATTTT. Encoded protein: CASRKTGKTDTQYF.

The genes are TRBV6-5 and TRBJ2-3, with D perhaps matching TRBD1 (5 bases). Germline V gene lookup returns CDR1 MNHEY and CDR2 SVGAGI. V was cut by 0 bases and J by 4 bases, with 11 bases left in between. The CDR3 length is 15 residues. CDR3 DNA sequence: TGTGCCAGCAGTTACTCGGGGCTCTCGCCAGATACGCAGTATTTT. Translation gives CASSYSGLSPDTQYF.

This clonotype was detected many times. V is TRBV6-1 and J is TRBJ2-7; 8 bases agree with TRBD1. Germline trimming cut 6 bases from V and 0 bases from J; bases unmatched to any gene: 4. This CDR3 has 14 residues. Germline loops: CDR1 MNHNS, CDR2 SASEGT. CDR3 DNA: TGTGCCAGCAGGATGGGACAGGCCTCCTACGAGCAGTACTTC. This translates into CASRMGQASYEQYF.

This clonotype was detected only a few times. The chain has TRBV6-6 and TRBJ1-6; no definite D call. Deletions cut 4 bases from V and 6 bases from J, with 7 bases between. The germline CDR1 and CDR2 sequences are MNHNY and SVGAGI (reference sequence). The CDR3 contains 13 residues. For the CDR3, the DNA is TGTGCCAGCAGTTCCATCACTAATTCACCCCTCCACTTT. This encodes CASSSITNSPLHF.

This clonotype occurred a few times. CDR3 loop: CASSFGRLSNQPQHF. CDR3 nucleotides: TGTGCCAGCAGCTTCGGGCGGCTTAGCAATCAGCCCCAGCATTTT. The chain uses TRBV5-6 and TRBJ1-5; D is uncertain. V lost 2 bases and J 0 bases, leaving 9 bases between the germline ends. Germline V gives CDR1 SGHDT, CDR2 YYEEEE. This CDR3 has 15 amino acids. Full variable domain (outside the CDR3, taken from reference TRBV5-6 and TRBJ1-5): DAGVTQSPTHLIKTRGQQVTLRCSPKSGHDTVSWYQQALGQGPQFIFQYYEEEERQRGNFPDRFSGHQFPNYSSELNVNALLLGDSALYLCASSFGRLSNQPQHFGDGTRLSIL.

The chain carries TRBV7-9 and TRBJ1-2; tentatively, D is TRBD1 (5 bases). The V end lost 3 bases, the J end lost 7 bases, and 12 bases lay between the germline ends. CDR1 SEHNR and CDR2 FQNEAQ come from the germline V gene (reference sequence). CDR3 size: 13 residues. The CDR3 region has the DNA TGTGCCAGCAGCTTTGGCAGGGACGGTGGCTACACCTTC. This sequence encodes CASSFGRDGGYTF.

The chain has TRBV5-1 and TRBJ2-1; D is undetermined. V was cut by 0 bases and J by 3 bases, with 10 bases left in between. Per the germline V gene, CDR1 is SGHRS and CDR2 is YFSETQ. The CDR3 consists of 15 residues. The CDR3 DNA reads as TGCGCCAGCAGCTTGGCTCAGAATAACTACAATGAGCAGTTCTTC. Translated, it gives CASSLAQNNYNEQFF. Using reference TRBV5-1 and TRBJ2-1 for the parts outside the CDR3, the full variable domain is KAGVTQTPRYLIKTRGQQVTLSCSPISGHRSVSWYQQTPGQGLQFLFEYFSETQRNKGNFPGRFSGRQFSNSRSEMNVSTLELGDSALYLCASSLAQNNYNEQFFGPGTRLTVL.

Worth noting for this clonotype: A much bigger clone sits one base away, suggesting this may be a read error. The chain has TRBV6-5 and TRBJ2-3, with 8 bases lining up with TRBD1. V shed 6 bases and J 0 bases; nucleotides not matched to a gene: 5. CDR3 length: 15 amino acids. CDR1 and CDR2 from the germline V gene are MNHEY and SVGAGI. In nucleotides, the CDR3 is TGTGCCAGCAGATACAGGGGGTATAGCACAGATACGCAGTATTTT. It is translated as CASRYRGYSTDTQYF.

The chain joins TRBV7-9 to TRBJ2-7; 8 bases align to TRBD1. The V gene's germline CDR1 is SEHNR and CDR2 FQNEAQ (reference sequence). This CDR3 has 17 residues. The V and J ends lost 2 bases and 4 bases, in that order; junction bases with no gene match: 13. CDR3 DNA sequence: TGTGCCAGCAGCTTATTTCAGGTTCCCAGGGGGCGTTACGAGCAGTACTTC. Translated, it gives CASSLFQVPRGRYEQYF.

The chain employs TRBV20-1 and TRBJ2-7; possibly TRBD1 for D (6 bases). CDR1 and CDR2 (germline): DFQATT, SNEGSKA (reference sequence). Trimming shortened V by 7 bases and J by 4 bases, and 17 bases separated the two germline ends. This CDR3 is 13 amino acids long. The CDR3 sequence is CSGTGAGAYEQYF. As DNA, the CDR3 is TGCAGTGGCACCGGGGCAGGGGCGTACGAGCAGTACTTC.

This clonotype was recorded a few times. The chain carries TRBV5-4 and TRBJ2-5, with no clear D. The germline V and J ends were trimmed by 3 bases and 5 bases, with 20 bases remaining between them. This CDR3 has 16 residues. Germline CDR1 and CDR2: SGHNT and YYREEE (reference sequence). This CDR3 is CASSSGRHRSQETQYF. CDR3 nucleotides: TGTGCCAGCAGCTCAGGAAGACATCGGAGCCAGGAGACCCAGTACTTC.

The chain has TRBV19 and TRBJ2-1, with TRBD1 matching 7 bases. Germline V lookup: CDR1 LNHDA, CDR2 SQIVND (reference sequence). V dropped 7 bases and J dropped 0; count of bases not matched to a gene: 6. The CDR3 runs 15 residues. CDR3 amino acids: CASTVTGVSYNEQFF. In DNA form, the CDR3 reads TGTGCCAGTACCGTAACAGGGGTCTCCTACAATGAGCAGTTCTTC.

Only a few counts were recorded for this clonotype. The chain combines TRBV7-2 with TRBJ1-3; no reliable D call. Germline V gene lookup returns CDR1 SGHTA and CDR2 FQGNSA. The CDR3 is made up of 16 amino acids. V was cut by 0 bases and J by 0 bases, with 9 bases left in between. CDR3 in DNA: TGTGCCAGCAGCTTAGCGGCAGGAAGCTCTGGAAACACCATATATTTT. Translation: CASSLAAGSSGNTIYF.

This clonotype was detected a few times. The J gene is TRBJ2-1, the V gene TRBV6-5; tentative D call: TRBD2 (6 bases). Germline CDR1 reads MNHEY; CDR2 reads SVGAGI. Trimming pared 2 bases from V and 0 bases from J, leaving 11 bases between. There are 16 residues in the CDR3. The CDR3 nucleotides read TGTGCCAGCAGTTACCGCGGGATCAGCTCCTACAATGAGCAGTTCTTC. This gives the protein CASSYRGISSYNEQFF.

The chain carries TRBV4-3 and TRBJ1-1; tentatively, D is TRBD1 (5 bases). CDR1 and CDR2 from the germline V gene are LGHNA and YSLEER. The CDR3 consists of 14 residues. Trimming removed 1 base at V and 8 bases at J, with 14 bases between. The CDR3 sequence: CASSQVRDPKEAFF. CDR3 coding DNA: TGCGCCAGCAGCCAAGTCCGGGACCCGAAAGAAGCTTTCTTT.

This clonotype was recorded at least ten times. The chain is built from TRBV29-1 and TRBJ2-7; TRBD2 matches at 8 bases. V gave up 7 bases and J gave up 4 bases; unmatched junction bases: 6. The CDR3 contains 12 residues. The germline CDR1 and CDR2 sequences are SQVTM and ANQGSEA. CDR3 protein: CSGTSGGYEQYF. In DNA, the CDR3 is TGCAGCGGTACTAGCGGAGGATACGAGCAGTACTTC.

The chain couples TRBV6-5 to TRBJ1-5; 7 positions agree with TRBD1. There are 15 residues in the CDR3. V was clipped by 0 bases and J by 6 bases; unmatched bases: 5. CDR1 MNHEY and CDR2 SVGAGI come from the germline V gene. The CDR3 is CASSYSMTGFQPQHF. The CDR3 region has the DNA TGTGCCAGCAGTTACTCCATGACAGGGTTTCAGCCCCAGCATTTT.

At least ten counts were recorded for this clonotype. V and J are TRBV6-2 or TRBV6-3 and TRBJ2-5; TRBD2 is a possible D gene (6 bases). The CDR3 has 15 residues. V was shortened by 6 bases and J by 2 bases, with 16 bases between the two germline ends. Germline assignment: CDR1 MNHEY and CDR2 SVGEGT. For the CDR3, the DNA is TGTGCCAGCAGACCGACTGGGGGAGGACAAGAGACCCAGTACTTC. As protein: CASRPTGGGQETQYF.

At least ten counts were recorded for this clonotype. The rearrangement joins TRBV5-1 to TRBJ2-2; 9 bases agree with TRBD1. This CDR3 is 16 amino acids long. The germline gives CDR1 SGHRS, CDR2 YFSETQ. V trimming: 4 bases; J trimming: 5 bases; junction bases outside the gene matches: 9. The CDR3 nucleotides are TGCGCCAGCAGCGGACCGGGACAGGGTGATACCGGGGAGCTGTTTTTT. This encodes CASSGPGQGDTGELFF.

This clonotype was seen more than once but under ten times. The CDR3 DNA is TGTGCCAGCAGTTACTCGCCTAGCGGGAGGGGAACAGATACGCAGTATTTT. It is translated as CASSYSPSGRGTDTQYF. The J gene is TRBJ2-3, the V gene TRBV6-5; 12 bases agree with TRBD2. This CDR3 spans 17 amino acids. Germline CDR1 MNHEY, CDR2 SVGAGI. The V and J ends lost 0 bases and 3 bases, in that order; junction bases with no gene match: 4.

This clonotype was counted only a few times. V usage is TRBV7-3 and J usage is TRBJ2-3; 11 nucleotides match TRBD2. After removal of 5 bases from V and 2 bases from J, the junction contained 6 bases not matched to a gene. Germline V CDR1 and CDR2: SGHTA, FQGTGA. This CDR3 comprises 16 residues. The CDR3 protein is CASSLGTSGLTDTQYF. The CDR3 DNA reads as TGTGCCAGCAGCCTAGGGACTAGCGGACTCACAGATACGCAGTATTTT.

The V gene is TRBV20-1, the J gene TRBJ2-3; 12 bases align to TRBD2. This CDR3 has 15 residues. V lost 0 bases, J lost 6 bases, and 4 bases stayed unmatched. CDR1 and CDR2 (germline): DFQATT, SNEGSKA (reference sequence). CDR3 nucleotides: TGCAGTGCTAGAGATCCCCTAGCGGGGGGGGATACGCAGTATTTT. Amino acid sequence: CSARDPLAGGDTQYF.

This clonotype was seen a handful of times. The chain uses TRBV7-8 and TRBJ2-1, with D tentatively TRBD1 or TRBD2 (5 bases each). Germline CDR1 and CDR2: SGHVS and FQNEAQ. This CDR3 has 14 residues. V dropped 5 bases and J dropped 7 bases, with 15 bases sitting between them. CDR3 protein: CASSPFGARNEQFF. CDR3 bases: TGTGCCAGCAGCCCCTTCGGGGCGAGGAATGAGCAGTTCTTC.

There are many counts of this clonotype. The genes are TRBV20-1 and TRBJ2-1, with D possibly being TRBD2 (5 bases). The CDR3 loop spans 14 amino acids. Germline-derived CDR1 and CDR2 are DFQATT and SNEGSKA (reference sequence). Trimming removed 3 bases from V and 6 bases from J, with 15 bases in between. In DNA form, the CDR3 reads TGCAGTGCTAGGGGAACCCTACTAGTCAATGAGCAGTTCTTC. It yields the protein CSARGTLLVNEQFF.

This clonotype was counted between two and nine times. The rearrangement joins TRBV20-1 to TRBJ2-1; possible D gene TRBD1, 6 bases. The germline V gene has CDR1 DFQATT and CDR2 SNEGSKA (reference sequence). Trimming shortened V by 0 bases and J by 0 bases, and 12 bases separated the two germline ends. The CDR3 runs 16 residues. The CDR3 DNA sequence: TGCAGTGCTAGAGAAAGGGGGAGAAGCTCCTACAATGAGCAGTTCTTC. It is translated as CSARERGRSSYNEQFF.